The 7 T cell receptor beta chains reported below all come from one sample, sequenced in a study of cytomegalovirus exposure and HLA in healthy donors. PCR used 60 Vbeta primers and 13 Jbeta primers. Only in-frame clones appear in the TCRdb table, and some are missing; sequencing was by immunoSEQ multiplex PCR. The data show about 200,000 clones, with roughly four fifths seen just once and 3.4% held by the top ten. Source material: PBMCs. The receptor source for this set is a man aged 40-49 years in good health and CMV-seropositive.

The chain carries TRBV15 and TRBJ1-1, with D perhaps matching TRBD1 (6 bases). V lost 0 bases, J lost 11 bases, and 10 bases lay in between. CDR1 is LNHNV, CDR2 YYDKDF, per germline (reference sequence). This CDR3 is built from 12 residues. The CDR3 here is CATSRDGGAAFF. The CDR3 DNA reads TGTGCCACCAGCAGAGATGGGGGGGCGGCTTTCTTT.

CDR3 bases: TGTGCCAGCAGCTTACTGGGACAGGCTTACGAGCAGTACTTC. It translates to CASSLLGQAYEQYF. The chain joins TRBV7-2 to TRBJ2-7, with 8 bases fitting TRBD1. Germline V gene data show CDR1 as SGHTA and CDR2 as FQGNSA. CDR3 length: 14 amino acids. J gave up 4 bases and V 2 bases, and 4 bases lay outside the gene matches.

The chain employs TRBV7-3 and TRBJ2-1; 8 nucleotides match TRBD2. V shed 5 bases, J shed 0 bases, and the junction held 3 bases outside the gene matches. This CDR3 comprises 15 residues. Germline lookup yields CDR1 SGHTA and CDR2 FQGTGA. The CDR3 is CASSGGGRSYNEQFF. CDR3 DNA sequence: TGTGCCAGCAGCGGCGGGGGGCGCTCCTACAATGAGCAGTTCTTC.

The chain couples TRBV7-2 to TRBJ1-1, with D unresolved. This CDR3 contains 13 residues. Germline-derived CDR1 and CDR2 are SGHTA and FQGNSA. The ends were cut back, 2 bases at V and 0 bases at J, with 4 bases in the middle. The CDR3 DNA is TGTGCCAGCAGCTTATACTTGAACACTGAAGCTTTCTTT. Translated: CASSLYLNTEAFF.

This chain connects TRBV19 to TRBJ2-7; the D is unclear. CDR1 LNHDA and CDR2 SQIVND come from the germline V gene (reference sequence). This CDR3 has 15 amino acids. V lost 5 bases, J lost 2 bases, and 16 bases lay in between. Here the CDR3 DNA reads TGTGCCAGTAGTCCCCGCCCAGACAAAACCTACGAGCAGTACTTC. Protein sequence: CASSPRPDKTYEQYF.

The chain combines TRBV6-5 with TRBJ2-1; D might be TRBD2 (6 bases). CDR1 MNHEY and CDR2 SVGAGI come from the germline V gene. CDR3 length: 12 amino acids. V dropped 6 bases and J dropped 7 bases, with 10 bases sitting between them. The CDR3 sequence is CASREGGNEQFF. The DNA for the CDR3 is TGTGCCAGCAGGGAGGGCGGGAATGAGCAGTTCTTC.

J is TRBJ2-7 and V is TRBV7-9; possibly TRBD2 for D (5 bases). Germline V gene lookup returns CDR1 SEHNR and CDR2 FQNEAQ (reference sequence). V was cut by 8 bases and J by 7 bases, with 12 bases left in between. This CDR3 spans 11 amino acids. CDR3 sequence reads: CASAEGSEQYF. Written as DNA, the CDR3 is TGTGCCAGCGCAGAGGGAAGTGAGCAGTACTTC.